Shown below are 25 T cell receptor beta chains from a single sample sequenced in a study of blood T cell repertoires in COVID-19. TCRdb's table, derived via immunoSEQ multiplex PCR, lists solely in-frame clones and lacks some. The sample consists of under 75,000 clones, roughly 73% of them appearing once. Sequencing used peripheral blood. These receptors originate from a woman aged 55 to 70 with acute or convalescent COVID-19.

The chain uses TRBV3-1 (or the pseudogene TRBV3-2) and TRBJ1-1; D remains unclear. This CDR3 spans 13 amino acids. Germline V gene data show CDR1 as LGHDT and CDR2 as YNNKEL (reference sequence). V was clipped by 1 base and J by 4 bases, with 7 bases between them. The CDR3 here is CASSQGTVTEAFF. The CDR3 region has the DNA TGTGCCAGCAGCCAAGGAACAGTCACTGAAGCTTTCTTT.

J is TRBJ1-2 and V is TRBV5-4, with D possibly being TRBD1 (6 bases). V was pared by 4 bases and J by 0 bases, with 16 bases between. Germline CDR1 and CDR2: SGHNT and YYREEE (reference sequence). The CDR3 contains 16 residues. DNA for the CDR3: TGTGCCAGCAGCAGGGGGACGGCTCCTACTAACTATGGCTACACCTTC. Encoded protein: CASSRGTAPTNYGYTF.

The rearrangement links TRBV6-2 or TRBV6-3 to TRBJ1-2; D is possibly TRBD1 (6 bases). Trimming took 2 bases from V and 2 from J, leaving 18 bases between them. Germline assignment: CDR1 MNHEY and CDR2 SVGEGT. The CDR3 spans 17 residues. Here the CDR3 reads CASSYRHIDTGNYGYTF. The CDR3 DNA reads TGTGCCAGCAGTTACCGACACATCGACACAGGGAACTATGGCTACACCTTC.

This clone was seen a single time. The chain combines TRBV4-1 with TRBJ1-2, with D unresolved. V dropped 0 bases and J dropped 0 bases, with 5 bases sitting between them. Germline V gene sequence: CDR1 MGHRA, CDR2 YSYEKL. The CDR3 contains 14 residues. Here the CDR3 reads CASSQDRANYGYTF. The CDR3 coding sequence is TGCGCCAGCAGCCAAGATCGGGCTAACTATGGCTACACCTTC.

The J gene is TRBJ1-6, the V gene TRBV3-1 (or the pseudogene TRBV3-2); TRBD1 matches 7 bases. Per germline, CDR1 LGHDT and CDR2 YNNKEL (reference sequence). The CDR3 contains 13 residues. Trimming took 5 bases from V and 13 from J; bases not matched to a gene: 8. The DNA for the CDR3 is TGTGCCAGCAGCGCACTGCAACAGGGGCCCCTCCACTTT. Encoded protein: CASSALQQGPLHF.

The chain has TRBV5-8 and TRBJ2-7; 14 bases line up with TRBD2. Germline V gene sequence: CDR1 SGHTS, CDR2 YDEGEE. With V trimmed by 2 bases and J by 3 bases, 1 base remained unmatched. The CDR3 consists of 15 residues. This chain's CDR3 is CASSLGLAGGYEQYF. CDR3 bases: TGTGCCAGCAGCTTAGGACTAGCGGGGGGCTACGAGCAGTACTTC.

The CDR3 is CASSLRGQGSDTF. CDR3 in DNA: TGTGCCAGCAGTTTGAGGGGACAGGGGTCAGACACCTTC. The V call is TRBV28, the J call TRBJ1-2; 10 bases are shared with TRBD1. With V trimmed by 3 bases and J by 12 bases, 7 bases remained unmatched. The CDR3 has 13 residues. Germline V lookup: CDR1 MDHEN, CDR2 SYDVKM.

The J gene is TRBJ2-3, the V gene TRBV12-3 or TRBV12-4, with 10 bases aligning to TRBD2. This CDR3 has 12 amino acids. Trimming removed 6 bases from V and 6 bases from J; junction bases left unmatched: 0. CDR3: CASRGLADTQYF. In nucleotides, the CDR3 is TGTGCCAGCAGGGGACTAGCGGATACGCAGTATTTT.

V gene TRBV6-4 combines with J gene TRBJ2-2, with D tentatively TRBD2 (5 bases). CDR3 size: 15 residues. Germline lookup yields CDR1 MRHNA and CDR2 SNTAGT. Between the trimmed V and J ends, which lost 1 base and 5 bases, there was a span of 11 bases. In nucleotides, the CDR3 is TGTGCCAGCAGTGACTACCCGGGCGGGACCGGGGAGCTGTTTTTT. Its translation: CASSDYPGGTGELFF.

The chain joins TRBV11-1 to TRBJ1-1; possible D gene TRBD1, 5 bases. CDR3 length: 14 residues. Germline CDR1 is SGHAT and CDR2 is FQDESV (reference sequence). Between the trimmed V and J ends, which lost 5 bases and 5 bases, there was a span of 15 bases. The CDR3 loop reads CASSPLSQGTEAFF. CDR3 nucleotides: TGTGCCAGCAGCCCTCTAAGTCAGGGTACTGAAGCTTTCTTT.

The V call is TRBV9, the J call TRBJ1-1; tentatively, D is TRBD1 (5 bases). V dropped 0 bases and J dropped 7 bases, with 7 bases sitting between them. The V gene's germline CDR1 is SGDLS and CDR2 YYNGEE. CDR3 length: 12 residues. CDR3 in DNA: TGTGCCAGCAGCGTAGCGGGGGGTGAAGCTTTCTTT. This encodes CASSVAGGEAFF.

This sequence joins TRBV27 and TRBJ1-6; 7 bases are a match to TRBD1. Per germline, CDR1 MNHEY and CDR2 SMNVEV (reference sequence). The CDR3 is 16 amino acids. The ends lost 3 bases at V and 7 bases at J; junction bases unmatched: 9. The CDR3 sequence is CASSFSDRPGNSPLHF. The CDR3 DNA sequence: TGTGCCAGCAGTTTCTCGGACAGGCCAGGCAATTCACCCCTCCACTTT.

Comments on this clone: This same CDR3 is encoded by further DNA sequences in the sample. This chain uses TRBV11-2 with TRBJ1-2; 9 bases align to TRBD1. The CDR3 loop spans 14 amino acids. Trimming removed 8 bases from V and 2 bases from J; junction bases left unmatched: 6. Per germline, CDR1 SGHAT and CDR2 FQNNGV. This CDR3 is CASSPGQGNYGYTF. CDR3 nucleotides: TGTGCCAGCTCACCGGGACAGGGAAACTATGGCTACACCTTC.

The chain links TRBV19 to TRBJ2-7, with 8 bases identical to TRBD1. V dropped 6 bases and J dropped 3; count of bases not matched to a gene: 7. Germline V gene data show CDR1 as LNHDA and CDR2 as SQIVND (reference sequence). This CDR3 has 14 residues. Here the CDR3 DNA reads TGTGCCAGTAGCCCCGGGACAGGAGGCTACGAGCAGTACTTC. Encoded protein: CASSPGTGGYEQYF.

The rearrangement uses TRBV6-6 and TRBJ2-7; tentative D call: TRBD1 (6 bases). CDR1 MNHNY and CDR2 SVGAGI come from the germline V gene (reference sequence). The CDR3 covers 14 residues. Trimming removed 4 bases at V and 2 bases at J, with 12 bases between. CDR3 coding DNA: TGTGCCAGCAGTTTTAACAGGGAACCCTACGAGCAGTACTTC. Protein: CASSFNREPYEQYF.

The J gene is TRBJ1-1, the V gene TRBV10-3, with TRBD1 matching over 7 bases. The J segment lost 1 base and the V segment lost 6 bases, leaving 2 bases of the junction unmatched. Germline V gene data show CDR1 as ENHRY and CDR2 as SYGVKD. The CDR3 extends over 13 amino acids. CDR3 sequence (DNA): TGTGCCATCAGGGGACAGCCGAACACTGAAGCTTTCTTT. Its translation: CAIRGQPNTEAFF.

V is TRBV28 and J is TRBJ1-5; tentatively, D is TRBD1 (5 bases). This CDR3 has 14 residues. V lost 1 base, J lost 6 bases, and 10 bases lay in between. CDR1 is MDHEN and CDR2 is SYDVKM in the germline V gene. Here the CDR3 reads CASSLSGVGQPQHF. The CDR3 nucleotides read TGTGCCAGCAGTTTATCGGGGGTAGGTCAGCCCCAGCATTTT.

The table lists this clone with a count of one. Here the CDR3 reads CASSYGDSTSNEQFF. The CDR3 nucleotides are TGTGCCAGCAGTTACGGGGACTCCACGTCAAATGAGCAGTTCTTC. The chain links TRBV6-2 or TRBV6-3 to TRBJ2-1; D might be TRBD2 (6 bases). V lost 2 bases, J lost 7 bases, and 15 bases lay in between. Germline values: CDR1 MNHEY, CDR2 SVGEGT. The CDR3 contains 15 residues.

For the CDR3, the DNA is TGTGCCAGCAGTGAAGTTGGAGGGGCGTCCTATAATTCACCCCTCCACTTT. Translated, it gives CASSEVGGASYNSPLHF. The rearrangement joins TRBV2 to TRBJ1-6; D is perhaps TRBD1 (5 bases). The CDR3 has 17 residues. CDR1 SNHLY and CDR2 FYNNEI come from the germline V gene. V lost 1 base, J lost 1 base, and 11 bases lay in between.

The V gene is TRBV6-5, the J gene TRBJ2-7; TRBD2 matches at 12 bases. The CDR3 runs to 14 residues. Trimming removed 6 bases from V and 4 bases from J; junction bases left unmatched: 4. Germline CDR1 is MNHEY and CDR2 is SVGAGI. Here the CDR3 DNA reads TGTGCCAGCAGCCGACTAGCGGGGGTGTACGAGCAGTACTTC. This sequence encodes CASSRLAGVYEQYF.

This clone was seen more than once but under ten times. J is TRBJ1-2 and V is TRBV4-2; 12 bases map to TRBD1. CDR1 is LGHNA and CDR2 is YNFKEQ in the germline V gene. The CDR3 consists of 14 residues. V was clipped by 2 bases and J by 8 bases; unmatched bases: 3. The CDR3 reads CASSQSGTGGGYTF. CDR3 bases: TGTGCCAGCAGCCAATCTGGGACAGGGGGCGGCTACACCTTC.

The V call is TRBV5-1, the J call TRBJ1-1; D gene uncertain. CDR3 size: 14 residues. V shed 0 bases and J shed 6 bases, with 12 bases lying between them. CDR1 and CDR2 (germline): SGHRS, YFSETQ. The DNA of the CDR3 is TGCGCCAGCAGCTTGGACGGAGGATGGGCTGAAGCTTTCTTT. This translates into CASSLDGGWAEAFF.

The chain has TRBV5-4 and TRBJ1-2; 11 bases align to TRBD1. The V and J ends lost 4 bases and 7 bases, in that order; junction bases with no gene match: 6. This CDR3 region has 14 residues. CDR1 and CDR2 from the germline V gene are SGHNT and YYREEE (reference sequence). CDR3 coding DNA: TGTGCCAGCAGCGGACAGGGGGCCGTCCCTGGCTACACCTTC. Protein product: CASSGQGAVPGYTF.

The chain couples TRBV11-3 to TRBJ1-1, with 8 positions matching TRBD1. With V trimmed by 5 bases and J by 5 bases, 7 bases remained unmatched. The V gene's germline CDR1 is SGHNT and CDR2 YENEEA. This CDR3 comprises 14 residues. CDR3 in amino acids: CASSEPGQETEAFF. CDR3 DNA sequence: TGTGCCAGCAGCGAACCGGGACAGGAGACTGAAGCTTTCTTT. The whole variable domain, filled in from reference TRBV11-3 and TRBJ1-1, reads EAGVVQSPRYKIIEKKQPVAFWCNPISGHNTLYWYLQNLGQGPELLIRYENEEAVDDSQLPKDRFSAERLKGVDSTLKIQPAELGDSAVYLCASSEPGQETEAFFGQGTRLTVV.

The rearrangement uses TRBV5-4 and TRBJ1-1, with D possibly matching TRBD1 (5 bases). This CDR3 is 12 amino acids long. CDR1 is SGHNT and CDR2 is YYREEE in the germline V gene (reference sequence). CDR3 sequence (DNA): TGTGCGCTGGGAGGGGAGGACACTGAAGCTTTCTTT. Its translation is CALGGEDTEAFF.